This entry lists 8 T cell receptor beta chains sequenced from one sample in a study of blood T cell repertoires in COVID-19. Libraries were prepared by immunoSEQ multiplex PCR; TCRdb keeps only in-frame clonotypes and omits some of them. The sample holds about 120,000 clones, around 76% seen once. The sample consisted of peripheral blood. All receptors derive from a woman older than 75 with acute or convalescent COVID-19.

The chain couples TRBV21-1 to TRBJ2-6; no check of the table's D call, TRBD2, against the DNA was made. TRBV21-1 represents a pseudogene. The CDR3 runs 19 residues. CDR3 sequence reads: CASSKMSGSGGSGANVLTF. The CDR3 bases are TGTGCCAGCAGCAAAATGAGTGGTAGCGGGGGGTCTGGGGCCAACGTCCTGACTTTC.

The V and J genes are TRBV3-1 (or the pseudogene TRBV3-2) and TRBJ1-2, with D perhaps matching TRBD1 (5 bases). The ends were cut back, 1 base at V and 8 bases at J, with 11 bases in the middle. Germline loops: CDR1 LGHDT, CDR2 YNNKEL (reference sequence). The CDR3 has 13 residues. CDR3 sequence reads: CASSQGSGGGYTF. CDR3 sequence (DNA): TGTGCCAGCAGCCAAGGTTCGGGGGGAGGCTACACCTTC.

This sequence joins TRBV5-5 and TRBJ1-1, with TRBD1 as a possible D gene (6 bases). Trimming pared 4 bases from V and 2 bases from J, leaving 15 bases between. Germline assignment: CDR1 SGHKS and CDR2 YYEKEE (reference sequence). The CDR3 is made up of 15 amino acids. The DNA for the CDR3 is TGTGCCAGCAGCCGCGGGGGGCGTACCAACACTGAAGCTTTCTTT. Amino acids: CASSRGGRTNTEAFF.

This chain joins TRBV28 and TRBJ2-7, with D possibly matching TRBD1 (6 bases). The CDR3 runs to 16 residues. The V gene's germline CDR1 is MDHEN and CDR2 SYDVKM. With 6 bases removed from V and 2 bases from J, the gap between germline ends came to 20 bases. Here the CDR3 reads CASSSTHREAPYEQYF. CDR3 DNA: TGTGCCAGCAGCTCCACACACAGGGAAGCACCCTACGAGCAGTACTTC.

The rearrangement joins TRBV6-1 to TRBJ1-2; TRBD1 is a possible D gene (5 bases). V dropped 2 bases and J dropped 8 bases, with 21 bases sitting between them. CDR1 and CDR2 (germline): MNHNS, SASEGT. The CDR3 has 16 residues. The CDR3 coding sequence is TGTGCCAGCAGTGAATCGGGTCCGGAGGGGCTGGGGGGCTACACCTTC. This gives the protein CASSESGPEGLGGYTF.

The chain joins TRBV27 to TRBJ2-1, with D tentatively TRBD1 (6 bases). Germline V gives CDR1 MNHEY, CDR2 SMNVEV (reference sequence). The V gene lost 3 bases and the J gene lost 0 bases, with 15 bases spanning the gap. This CDR3 comprises 17 residues. CDR3 nucleotides: TGTGCCAGCAGTTTCTCGACAAGGGGGAGCTCCTACAATGAGCAGTTCTTC. Its translation is CASSFSTRGSSYNEQFF.

The V gene is TRBV2, the J gene TRBJ2-2, with no clear D. CDR1 is SNHLY, CDR2 FYNNEI, per germline. The CDR3 is 10 amino acids. Trimming stripped 7 bases from V and 7 bases from J, with 4 bases between. The DNA of the CDR3 is TGTGCCAGCAAGCGCGGGGAGCTGTTTTTT. This gives the protein CASKRGELFF.

The chain carries TRBV2 and TRBJ2-5; 9 nucleotides match TRBD2. This CDR3 contains 13 residues. CDR1 is SNHLY, CDR2 FYNNEI, per germline. V was clipped by 8 bases and J by 5 bases; unmatched bases: 6. The CDR3: CASLAGWGETQYF. CDR3 nucleotide sequence: TGTGCCAGCCTAGCGGGGTGGGGCGAGACCCAGTACTTC. Based on the CDR3 plus reference TRBV2 and TRBJ2-5, the full variable domain is EPEVTQTPSHQVTQMGQEVILRCVPISNHLYFYWYRQILGQKVEFLVSFYNNEISEKSEIFDDQFSVERPDGSNFTLKIRSTKLEDSAMYFCASLAGWGETQYFGPGTRLLVL.